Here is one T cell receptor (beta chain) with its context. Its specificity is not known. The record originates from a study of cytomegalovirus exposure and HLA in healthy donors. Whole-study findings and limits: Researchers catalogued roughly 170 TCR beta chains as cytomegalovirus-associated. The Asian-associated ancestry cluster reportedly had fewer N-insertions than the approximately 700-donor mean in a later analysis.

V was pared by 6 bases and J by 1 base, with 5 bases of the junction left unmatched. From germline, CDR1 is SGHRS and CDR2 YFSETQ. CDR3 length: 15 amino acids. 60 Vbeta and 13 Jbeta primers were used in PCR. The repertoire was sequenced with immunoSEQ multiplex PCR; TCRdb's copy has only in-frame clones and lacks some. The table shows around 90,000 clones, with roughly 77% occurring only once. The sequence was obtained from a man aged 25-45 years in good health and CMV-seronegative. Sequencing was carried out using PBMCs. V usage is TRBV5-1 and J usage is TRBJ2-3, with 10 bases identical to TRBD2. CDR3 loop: CASTVAGGRTDTQYF. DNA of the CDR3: TGCGCCAGCACAGTAGCGGGGGGCCGCACAGATACGCAGTATTTT. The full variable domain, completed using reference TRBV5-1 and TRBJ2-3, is KAGVTQTPRYLIKTRGQQVTLSCSPISGHRSVSWYQQTPGQGLQFLFEYFSETQRNKGNFPGRFSGRQFSNSRSEMNVSTLELGDSALYLCASTVAGGRTDTQYFGPGTRLTVL.